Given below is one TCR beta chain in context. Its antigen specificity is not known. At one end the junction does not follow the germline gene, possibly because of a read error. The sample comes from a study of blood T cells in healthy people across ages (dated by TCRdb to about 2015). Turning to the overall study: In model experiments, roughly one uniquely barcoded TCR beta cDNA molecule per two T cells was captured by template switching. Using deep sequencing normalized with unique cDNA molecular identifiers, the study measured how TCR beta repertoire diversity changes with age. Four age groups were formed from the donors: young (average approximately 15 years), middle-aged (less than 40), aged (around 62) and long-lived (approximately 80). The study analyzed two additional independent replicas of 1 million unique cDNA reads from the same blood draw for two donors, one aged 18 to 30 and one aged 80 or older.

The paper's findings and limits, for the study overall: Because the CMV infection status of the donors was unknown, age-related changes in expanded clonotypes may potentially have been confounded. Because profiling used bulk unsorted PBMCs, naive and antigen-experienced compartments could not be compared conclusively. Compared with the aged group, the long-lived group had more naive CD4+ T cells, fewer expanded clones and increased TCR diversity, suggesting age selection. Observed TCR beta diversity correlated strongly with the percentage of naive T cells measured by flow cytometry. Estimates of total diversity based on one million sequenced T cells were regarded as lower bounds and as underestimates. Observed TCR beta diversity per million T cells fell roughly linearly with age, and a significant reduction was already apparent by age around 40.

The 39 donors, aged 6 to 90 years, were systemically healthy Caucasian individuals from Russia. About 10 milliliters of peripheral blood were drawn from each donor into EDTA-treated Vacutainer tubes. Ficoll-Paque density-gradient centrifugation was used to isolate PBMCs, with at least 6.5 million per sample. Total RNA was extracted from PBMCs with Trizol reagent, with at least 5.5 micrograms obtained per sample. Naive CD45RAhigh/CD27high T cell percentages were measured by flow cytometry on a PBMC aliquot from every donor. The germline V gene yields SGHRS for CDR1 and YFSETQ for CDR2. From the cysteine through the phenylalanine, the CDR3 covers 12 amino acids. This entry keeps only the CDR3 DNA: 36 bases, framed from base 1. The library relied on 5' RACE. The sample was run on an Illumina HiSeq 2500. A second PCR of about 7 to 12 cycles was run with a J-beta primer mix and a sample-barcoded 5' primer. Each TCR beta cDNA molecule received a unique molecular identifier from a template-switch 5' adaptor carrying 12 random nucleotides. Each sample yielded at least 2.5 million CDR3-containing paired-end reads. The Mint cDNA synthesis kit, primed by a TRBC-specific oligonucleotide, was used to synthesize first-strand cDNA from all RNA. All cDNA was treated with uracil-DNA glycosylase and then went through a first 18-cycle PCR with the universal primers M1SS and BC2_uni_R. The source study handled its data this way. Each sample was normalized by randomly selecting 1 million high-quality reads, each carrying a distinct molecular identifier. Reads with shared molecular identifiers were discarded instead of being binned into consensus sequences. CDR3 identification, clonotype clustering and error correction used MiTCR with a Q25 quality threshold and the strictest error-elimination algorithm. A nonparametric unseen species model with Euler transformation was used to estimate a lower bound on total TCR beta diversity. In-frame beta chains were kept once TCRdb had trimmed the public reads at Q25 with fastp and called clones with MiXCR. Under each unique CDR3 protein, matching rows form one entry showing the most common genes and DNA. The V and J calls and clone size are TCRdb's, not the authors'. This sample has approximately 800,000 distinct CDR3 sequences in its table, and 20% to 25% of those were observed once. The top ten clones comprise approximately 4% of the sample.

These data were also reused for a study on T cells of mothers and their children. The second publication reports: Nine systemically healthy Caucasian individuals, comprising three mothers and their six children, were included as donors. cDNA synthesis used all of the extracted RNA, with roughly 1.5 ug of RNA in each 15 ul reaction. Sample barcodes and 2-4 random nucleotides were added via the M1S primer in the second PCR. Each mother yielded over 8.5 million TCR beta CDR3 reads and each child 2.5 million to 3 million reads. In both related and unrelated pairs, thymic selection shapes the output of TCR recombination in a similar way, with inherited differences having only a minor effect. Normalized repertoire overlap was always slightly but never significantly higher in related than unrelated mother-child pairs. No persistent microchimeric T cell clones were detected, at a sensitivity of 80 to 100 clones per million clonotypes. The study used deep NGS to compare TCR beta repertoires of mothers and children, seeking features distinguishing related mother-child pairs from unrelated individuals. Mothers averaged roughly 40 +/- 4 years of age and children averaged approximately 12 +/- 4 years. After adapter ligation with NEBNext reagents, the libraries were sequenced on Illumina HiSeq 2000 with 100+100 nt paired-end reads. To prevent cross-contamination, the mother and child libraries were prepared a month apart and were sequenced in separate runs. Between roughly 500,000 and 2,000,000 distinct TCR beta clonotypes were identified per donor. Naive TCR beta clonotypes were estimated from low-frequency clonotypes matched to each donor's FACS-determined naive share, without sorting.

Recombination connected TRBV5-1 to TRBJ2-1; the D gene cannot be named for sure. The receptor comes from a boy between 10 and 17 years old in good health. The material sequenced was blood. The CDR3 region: CASSLEAHEHFF. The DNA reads TGCGCCAGCAGCTTGGAGGCTCATGAGCACTTCTTC.